The 13 T cell receptor beta chains below were found in one sample sequenced in a study of blood T cell repertoires in COVID-19. TCRdb keeps only in-frame clones here, not all; method: immunoSEQ multiplex PCR. Here the sample spans about 200,000 clones, roughly 90% being singletons. The sample consisted of peripheral blood. The receptors stem from a woman aged 35 to 49 with acute or convalescent COVID-19.

The V call is TRBV2, the J call TRBJ2-3; perhaps TRBD1 as D (6 bases). Germline lookup yields CDR1 SNHLY and CDR2 FYNNEI. CDR3 length equals 15 residues. V was pared by 6 bases and J by 2 bases, with 15 bases between. As DNA, the CDR3 is TGTGCCAGCAGCCCGGACAGAAGACACACAGATACGCAGTATTTT. It is translated as CASSPDRRHTDTQYF.

The rearrangement joins TRBV4-2 to TRBJ2-5; 13 nucleotides match TRBD2. The V gene end was trimmed by 4 bases and the J gene end by 2 bases; junction bases not matched to a gene: 13. The V gene's germline CDR1 is LGHNA and CDR2 YNFKEQ. The CDR3 covers 19 residues. CDR3 nucleotide sequence: TGTGCCAGCAGCCCCTCAACTAGCGGGGGGGCCGGTAGGCAAGAGACCCAGTACTTC. The encoded protein is CASSPSTSGGAGRQETQYF.

The chain is built from TRBV12-5 and TRBJ1-1; D is unclear. The CDR3 spans 17 residues. V was pared by 0 bases and J by 7 bases, with 21 bases between. Germline values: CDR1 LGHNT, CDR2 FRNRAP. The DNA of the CDR3 is TGTGCTAGTGGTTTGGTAAGCCGCAGGAGGTATACGAGTGAAGCTTTCTTT. Translating gives CASGLVSRRRYTSEAFF.

This chain joins TRBV21-1 and TRBJ2-7; whether TRBD1, the table's D call, matches the DNA was not checked. TRBV21-1 is shown as a pseudogene. This CDR3 has 15 amino acids. The CDR3 loop reads CASRSTGTDFYEQYV. For the CDR3, the DNA is TGTGCCAGCAGAAGTACCGGGACAGACTTCTACGAGCAGTACGTC.

V gene TRBV7-2 combines with J gene TRBJ1-5; 7 bases fit TRBD1. With V trimmed by 3 bases and J by 11 bases, 10 bases remained unmatched. Germline CDR1 and CDR2: SGHTA and FQGNSA. The CDR3 covers 14 residues. The CDR3 DNA reads as TGTGCCAGCAGCTTCAGGACAGGTTCATCAGCCCAGCATTTT. Protein product: CASSFRTGSSAQHF.

This rearrangement joins TRBV5-8 to TRBJ1-2; 7 bases are shared with TRBD1. V shed 2 bases, J shed 8 bases, and the junction held 9 bases outside the gene matches. Germline lookup yields CDR1 SGHTS and CDR2 YDEGEE. The CDR3 covers 14 residues. The CDR3 loop reads CASSFPWDSEGYTF. The CDR3 DNA sequence: TGTGCCAGCAGCTTTCCGTGGGACAGCGAAGGCTACACCTTC.

This clone was recorded once. J is TRBJ1-4 and V is TRBV5-8, with 9 bases fitting TRBD1. Germline V lookup: CDR1 SGHTS, CDR2 YDEGEE. V shed 3 bases, J shed 7 bases, and the junction held 4 bases outside the gene matches. This CDR3 is 14 amino acids long. The CDR3: CASSSLTGGEKLFF. CDR3 in DNA: TGTGCCAGCAGCTCCTTGACAGGGGGTGAAAAACTGTTTTTT.

This chain joins TRBV10-2 and TRBJ2-3; 7 bases fit TRBD2. The germline V gene has CDR1 WSHSY and CDR2 SAAADI. This CDR3 is built from 16 residues. V lost 8 bases, J lost 4 bases, and 15 bases stayed unmatched. The CDR3 reads CASGQTGLDGADTQYF. The CDR3 DNA reads as TGCGCCAGCGGCCAAACCGGACTAGATGGGGCAGATACGCAGTATTTT.

The chain uses TRBV9 and TRBJ1-2; no firm D call. CDR3 length: 13 residues. The V gene's germline CDR1 is SGDLS and CDR2 YYNGEE. Trimming took 0 bases from V and 1 from J, leaving 4 bases between them. The CDR3 DNA sequence: TGTGCCAGCAGCGTAGATCTTAACTATGGCTACACCTTC. Translation: CASSVDLNYGYTF.

CDR3: CASSPPQGQGAYYGYTF. The CDR3 bases are TGTGCCAGCAGCCCCCCCCAGGGACAGGGGGCATACTATGGCTACACCTTC. V and J are TRBV9 and TRBJ1-2; TRBD1 aligns across 12 bases. From germline, CDR1 is SGDLS and CDR2 YYNGEE. The CDR3 has 17 residues. After removal of 4 bases from V and 3 bases from J, the junction contained 10 bases not matched to a gene.

This clone was counted a single time. The chain recombines TRBV5-6 with TRBJ1-4; 7 bases align to TRBD1. The CDR3 is 15 residues long. J lost 0 bases, V lost 3 bases, and 2 bases had no gene match. Germline assignment: CDR1 SGHDT and CDR2 YYEEEE. CDR3 coding DNA: TGTGCCAGCAGCTATGGGACAGCAACTAATGAAAAACTGTTTTTT. As protein: CASSYGTATNEKLFF.

The chain couples TRBV3-1 (or the pseudogene TRBV3-2) to TRBJ1-6; D is uncertain. V dropped 5 bases and J dropped 6 bases, with 14 bases sitting between them. This CDR3 has 15 residues. Germline V gives CDR1 LGHDT, CDR2 YNNKEL (reference sequence). CDR3 DNA sequence: TGTGCCAGCAGCGATGCGCGGGGTTCTAATTCACCCCTCCACTTT. This codes for CASSDARGSNSPLHF.

The V call is TRBV11-2, the J call TRBJ1-2; TRBD1 is a possible D gene (5 bases). Germline V gene lookup returns CDR1 SGHAT and CDR2 FQNNGV. The CDR3 runs to 15 residues. V was pared by 0 bases and J by 4 bases, with 12 bases between. CDR3: CASSLDSGRVYGYTF. The DNA for the CDR3 is TGTGCCAGCAGCTTAGATTCAGGCAGGGTCTATGGCTACACCTTC. Full variable domain (rest looked up from reference TRBV11-2 and TRBJ1-2): EAGVAQSPRYKIIEKRQSVAFWCNPISGHATLYWYQQILGQGPKLLIQFQNNGVVDDSQLPKDRFSAERLKGVDSTLKIQPAKLEDSAVYLCASSLDSGRVYGYTFGSGTRLTVV.